Sequencing of this T cell receptor beta chain was carried out in a study of cytomegalovirus exposure and HLA in healthy donors (dated by TCRdb to 2016 to 2017). Looking at the study overall: According to an earlier analysis of 550 to 700 of the donors, some 170 million T cells yielded 117 million unique TCR beta sequences and around 280 Gb of sequence data. Donor age, sex, ethnicity and CMV serostatus were compiled alongside the repertoire data. The number of donors typed differed by locus, with roughly 629-640 for A, B, C, DRB1 and DQB1, 522 for DQA1, 600 to 610 for DPA1, and around 460 for DPB1. A separate validation cohort of 100 to 150 different subjects was used in addition to the approximately 640-subject first cohort. Among the roughly 400 genotyped donors, approximately 77% belonged to the genetic ancestry cluster associated with self-reported Caucasian donors. The study profiled the T cell repertoires of 666 subjects by immunosequencing and related them to cytomegalovirus serostatus. A later analysis re-examined previously published TCR beta repertoires from several hundred donors and added high-resolution HLA genotyping to investigate patterns of TCR occurrence. The study aimed to test whether signatures of past pathogen exposure could be identified by cataloging public T cell receptors. Class I and class II HLA loci were covered by the typing at four-digit resolution. Four to six DR-DQ haplotypes were handled as single units for association and clustering, since linkage in the cohort was strong. An earlier analysis of about 620 of the donors applied high-throughput TCR beta sequencing to assess whether each TCR beta V gene segment acted as functional or pseudogenic. On average, roughly 240,000 unique TCR beta nucleotide sequences were sequenced per donor among 398 genotyped donors of the cohort, with 15% to 20% of those sequences being non-productive. Every repertoire in the discovery cohort had been generated on one and the same sequencing platform. A later genetic analysis took genome-wide SNP genotypes for about 55% of the roughly 670 donors and used that subset as a discovery cohort. Approximately 300 gigabases of sequencing data and approximately 80 million unique TCR sequences were included in an early release covering around 650 HLA-typed donors. Rather than drawing on any new phenotypic data, the later analysis identified candidate immune exposures from TCR beta sequences and the way those sequences occurred across donors. To predict cytomegalovirus infection status, the study brought together high-throughput TCR immunosequencing, statistical association of individual TCRs with disease status, and machine learning.

Libraries came from the immunoSEQ multiplex PCR assay. A mixture of 60 forward primers for TCR Vbeta segments and 13 reverse primers for TCR Jbeta segments was used in the multiplex PCR. Amplification of the CDR3 region of rearranged TCR beta genes was performed with a multiplex PCR assay on genomic DNA. Amplified TCR beta libraries were sequenced as 87-base-pair reads on the Illumina HiSeq System. As for the original processing: A later analysis counted approximately 76 million unique TCR beta chains across the 670 or so repertoires, and 10 million to 12 million of these chains were shared by at least two donors. Raw reads were error-corrected and collapsed into unique sequences with a nearest-neighbor algorithm that merged closely related sequences to remove PCR and sequencing errors. CDR3 sequences were aligned to IMGT reference sequences to assign V, D and J gene segments. For a sequence to be retained, at least a six-nucleotide match to both a V gene segment and a J gene segment was required. A rearrangement was called productive if the CDR3 had no stop codons and remained in frame with V and J, and every other rearrangement was called non-productive. Following IMGT convention, CDR3 was defined as the stretch from the second conserved V-encoded cysteine to the conserved J-encoded phenylalanine. The earlier analysis of about 640 of the donors excluded any sequence lacking an unambiguous match to a single V gene segment. An earlier analysis of several hundred of the donors called V segments functional above 56.7% productive rearrangements and segregating when the between-donor standard deviation exceeded 5%. A statistical classification framework was developed to diagnose cytomegalovirus status using the catalog of TCR beta chain sequences. V and J gene assignment, in a later analysis, came from comparing TCR nucleotide sequences with IMGT/GENE-DB human TR gene sequences. Using the TCRdist pipeline, a later analysis assigned CDR3 sequences along with most-parsimonious VDJ recombination scenarios. In a later analysis, each TCR beta chain was defined by its CDR3 amino acid sequence together with its V-gene family, and reads without a unique V-gene family were excluded. As a way to deal with suspected cross-contamination and a sequencing artifact, a later analysis dropped approximately 590 nucleotide sequences that were highly shared and had low generation probability. A later analysis calculated a clonal expansion index for each public chain from normalized within-repertoire ranks of inferred template counts. In a later analysis, generation probabilities were computed with a VDJ recombination model fitted to out-of-frame rearrangements, and the resulting probabilities were checked against IGoR. A later analysis scored TCR-TCR, TCR-HLA and TCR-CMV co-occurrence with hypergeometric tests, applying a repertoire-size bias correction to TCR pairs. A later analysis estimated false discovery rates by permuting HLA or CMV assignments 20 times. A later analysis grouped co-occurring TCRs with DBSCAN, adding TCRdist sequence similarity when clustering within HLA-allele-positive subsets. For co-occurrence clustering, repertoires with fewer than 30,000 or more than 120,000 public chains were excluded, along with about five repertoires with anomalous nucleotide sharing. Entries here come from immuneACCESS through TCRdb and include only in-frame sequences with V and J called. Some clones fail to appear in such tables; in the studies checked, an unresolved V gene covers under half of the shortfall, and the cause of the remainder is unknown. The V and J calls and clone size were taken over from that table, and D and trimming were inferred from the DNA. The sample contains approximately 160,000 clones, around 80% of them found a single time. Jointly, the top ten make up approximately 1% of the sample.

A note on this clone: There is no known antigen for this receptor. No base-level quality is on record; no much larger clone is a single base apart.

Based on the germline V gene, the CDR1 and CDR2 sequences are SNHLY and FYNNEI. Spanning cysteine to phenylalanine, the CDR3 consists of 16 amino acids. Solely the CDR3 DNA is kept, with 48 bases framed from the first base. Trimming removed 4 bases from V and 2 bases from J; the gene matches leave 9 bases unexplained. The study at large found these results: A later analysis reported that several top co-occurrence clusters appeared linked to parvovirus B19, influenza, CMV and Epstein-Barr virus. Immune exposure information for the cohort was limited to CMV serostatus. A later genetic analysis associated a missense DCLRE1C variant with V-gene and J-gene trimming of TCR beta chains, and an independent cohort replicated the association. Some IMGT-functional V segments, including TRBV6-2 and TRBV6-3, could not be told apart with the 87-base-pair reads, so those segments were excluded. Strong co-occurrence of HLA alleles, especially DR and DQ, made assigning TCR associations to individual alleles difficult. It was suggested by the authors that the approach could potentially be generalized to other disease states and immunological phenotypes. A further reported finding was that TCR beta sequences accurately predicted the HLA-A and HLA-B alleles for most subjects in the first cohort. Only TCR beta chains were sequenced in this cohort, and the absence of alpha or paired-chain data limited detectable features. The earlier analysis of 450 to 700 of the donors excluded approximately 15 rarely observed V segments, including chromosome 9 orphons, because counts were too low. A later analysis associated 15,000 or so TCR beta sequences with specific HLA alleles at a false discovery rate of 0.05. Correlated functional status among segregating V segments might reflect linkage disequilibrium, but an unknown experimental factor could not be ruled out. Sequencing depth was assumed to be roughly uniform across donors in the presence/absence analyses, though that assumption may not hold. While some public TCRs were present in many individuals, most TCR sequences turned up only very rarely across donors. In both the original and validation cohorts, the classifier was reported to diagnose cytomegalovirus status with high specificity and sensitivity. HLA typing was unavailable for some donors at each locus, so association tests used only the typed subset. A later analysis found that most CMV-associated TCR beta chains appeared HLA-restricted, with HLA associations seemingly driven largely by CMV exposure. A later analysis found that TCR association rates varied across HLA loci, with DRB1 alleles showing the most associated TCRs and HLA-C alleles the fewest. An earlier analysis of approximately 500 of the donors showed that most TCR beta V segments appeared in productive rearrangements either about 90% or about 30% of the time, which broadly matched IMGT annotations. A total of 164 TCR beta chains were listed by the study as associated with cytomegalovirus. Compared with equally common non-associated chains, HLA-associated TCR beta chains in a later analysis were more clonally expanded and had lower generation probabilities. A group of highly shared sequence variants was considered likely to be a technical artifact of the sequencing pipeline. In a later genetic analysis, fewer N-insertions in productive TCRs were reported among donors in an Asian-associated ancestry cluster than the roughly 640-donor mean. In vitro tests confirmed that a few of the cytomegalovirus-associated TCR beta chains recognize cytomegalovirus antigens.

The cohort comprised some 680 healthy bone marrow donors. At the time of sampling, all cohort members were nominally healthy, though unrecorded immune exposures were likely present. The donor tested CMV seronegative, placing the donor among the approximately 400 seronegative members of the cohort. A peripheral blood sample was collected from each donor, and TCR beta sequencing was performed on peripheral blood mononuclear cells. Genomic DNA was extracted from the blood cell samples with the Qiagen DNeasy Blood Extraction Kit. The rearrangement combines TRBV2 with TRBJ2-5, with TRBD1 identical over 8 junction bases. The sample was PBMCs. This TCR was recovered from a woman aged 35 to 49 in good health and CMV-seronegative. The bases are TGTGCCAGCAGTGGCGCCCAGGGGGCATTTCAAGAGACCCAGTACTTC. It specifies CASSGAQGAFQETQYF.